The sequence of this TCR beta chain was determined in a study of CDR3 diversity in severe acne. TCRdb re-called the PCR reads through MiXCR, storing one row per CDR3 protein. The sample consists of around 83,000 distinct CDR3 sequences, approximately 49% of them appearing once. Deletions cut 3 bases from V and 2 bases from J, with 18 bases between. The CDR3 contains 16 residues. In germline, CDR1 is SGDLS, CDR2 YYNGEE. The sequenced sample consisted of blood. The chain couples TRBV9 to TRBJ2-7; D assignment may be TRBD1 or TRBD2 (6 bases each). The receptor was isolated from a male donor with severe acne vulgaris. CDR3 amino acids: CASSEGGGGPAYEQYF. CDR3 coding DNA: TGTGCCAGCAGCGAGGGGGGAGGCGGCCCAGCCTACGAGCAGTACTTC.